Below, 22 T cell receptor beta chains from the same sample are listed, as sequenced in a study of blood T cell repertoires in COVID-19. Produced via immunoSEQ multiplex PCR; TCRdb's table is partial and in-frame only. The table has about 300,000 clones, roughly 86% seen once. The sample consisted of peripheral blood. The receptors were gathered from a man between 65 and 80 years old with acute or convalescent COVID-19.

This clone was found a few times. The rearrangement joins TRBV18 to TRBJ2-7, with D possibly matching TRBD1 (6 bases). Between the trimmed V and J ends, which lost 0 bases and 3 bases, there was a span of 15 bases. Germline values: CDR1 KGHSH, CDR2 LQKENI. This CDR3 is built from 16 residues. CDR3 protein: CASSPPVGQGDYEQYF. CDR3 nucleotides: TGTGCCAGCTCACCACCGGTGGGACAAGGAGACTACGAGCAGTACTTC.

The chain has TRBV27 and TRBJ2-3; 9 positions agree with TRBD1. Looked up from germline, CDR1 is MNHEY and CDR2 is SMNVEV (reference sequence). The ends lost 2 bases at V and 3 bases at J; junction bases unmatched: 6. The CDR3 runs to 16 residues. Here the CDR3 DNA reads TGTGCCAGCAGTTTACCCACAGGGGGCACGACAGATACGCAGTATTTT. Its translation is CASSLPTGGTTDTQYF.

This chain links TRBV6-5 with TRBJ1-4; TRBD1 is a possible D gene (5 bases). CDR1 is MNHEY, CDR2 SVGAGI, per germline. The CDR3 runs 15 residues. The V gene lost 2 bases and the J gene lost 2 bases, with 9 bases spanning the gap. DNA of the CDR3: TGTGCCAGCAGTTACACGGGGGTGACTAATGAAAAACTGTTTTTT. Its translation is CASSYTGVTNEKLFF.

The chain recombines TRBV5-4 with TRBJ1-6; 8 positions agree with TRBD1. This CDR3 comprises 16 residues. J lost 7 bases, V lost 7 bases, and 13 bases had no gene match. Germline CDR1 is SGHNT and CDR2 is YYREEE (reference sequence). The CDR3 loop reads CASSLGQGSYNSPLHF. The DNA of the CDR3 is TGTGCCAGCTCCCTAGGACAGGGAAGCTACAATTCACCCCTCCACTTT. The full variable domain, in which reference TRBV5-4 and TRBJ1-6 provide the parts outside the CDR3, is ETGVTQSPTHLIKTRGQQVTLRCSSQSGHNTVSWYQQALGQGPQFIFQYYREEENGRGNFPPRFSGLQFPNYSSELNVNALELDDSALYLCASSLGQGSYNSPLHFGNGTRLTVT.

The rearrangement links TRBV27 to TRBJ2-1; maybe TRBD2 (6 bases). This CDR3 comprises 17 residues. Germline V gene data show CDR1 as MNHEY and CDR2 as SMNVEV (reference sequence). Trimming took off 2 bases at V and 2 bases at J, with 16 bases between the two ends. Here the CDR3 DNA reads TGTGCCAGCAGTTTAGCGGGAATGCGGAGAACCTACAATGAGCAGTTCTTC. This sequence encodes CASSLAGMRRTYNEQFF.

This rearrangement joins TRBV5-1 to TRBJ1-1, with D uncertain. Per germline, CDR1 SGHRS and CDR2 YFSETQ. The CDR3 is 14 amino acids. The V and J ends lost 4 bases and 0 bases respectively, with 10 bases between them. The DNA of the CDR3 is TGCGCCAGCAGCGTACAGCCCCTGAACACTGAAGCTTTCTTT. It specifies CASSVQPLNTEAFF.

This rearrangement joins TRBV18 to TRBJ2-1; D perhaps matches TRBD1 (5 bases). CDR1 and CDR2 (germline): KGHSH, LQKENI. The CDR3 runs to 13 residues. Trimming took off 2 bases at V and 9 bases at J, with 11 bases between the two ends. CDR3 bases: TGTGCCAGCTCACCAGGCAGGGATGCTGAGCAGTTCTTC. This translates into CASSPGRDAEQFF.

This chain links TRBV5-5 with TRBJ2-7; TRBD1 is a possible D gene (6 bases). Trimming took 0 bases from V and 4 from J, leaving 14 bases between them. The CDR3 is 15 residues long. CDR1 is SGHKS, CDR2 YYEKEE, per germline (reference sequence). CDR3 residues: CASSLEQGRIYEQYF. The CDR3 region has the DNA TGTGCCAGCAGCTTGGAACAGGGAAGGATTTACGAGCAGTACTTC.

The chain is built from TRBV27 and TRBJ1-6, with D unclear. The CDR3 totals 15 residues. Trimming pared 4 bases from V and 4 bases from J, leaving 11 bases between. Germline assignment: CDR1 MNHEY and CDR2 SMNVEV (reference sequence). The CDR3 protein is CASSSWQVYNSPLHF. CDR3 sequence (DNA): TGTGCCAGCAGTTCTTGGCAGGTTTATAATTCACCCCTCCACTTT.

The genes are TRBV6-5 and TRBJ1-2, with D unresolved. The V end lost 5 bases, the J end lost 0 bases, and 4 bases lay between the germline ends. The CDR3 is 12 residues long. Germline V lookup: CDR1 MNHEY, CDR2 SVGAGI. The CDR3 region has the DNA TGTGCCAGCAGTCGGTCTAACTATGGCTACACCTTC. As protein: CASSRSNYGYTF.

The chain combines TRBV28 with TRBJ2-2; weak D call: TRBD1 (5 bases). V gave up 7 bases and J gave up 1 base, with 13 bases separating them. Per germline, CDR1 MDHEN and CDR2 SYDVKM. The length of the CDR3 is 15 residues. DNA of the CDR3: TGTGCCAGCACCCAGGGCGGTGGGAACACCGGGGAGCTGTTTTTT. Translated: CASTQGGGNTGELFF.

The chain combines TRBV10-3 with TRBJ1-6; the match to TRBD1 covers 7 bases. V lost 4 bases and J lost 5; bases outside the gene matches: 5. Germline V gene lookup returns CDR1 ENHRY and CDR2 SYGVKD. The CDR3 sequence is 15 residues long. The CDR3 sequence is CAISGGTAHNSPLHF. The CDR3 DNA follows: TGTGCCATCAGTGGTGGGACAGCCCATAATTCACCCCTCCACTTT.

This clone was seen a handful of times. The gene calls are TRBV28 and TRBJ2-2; 8 bases fit TRBD2. Losses at the gene ends were 1 base for V and 4 bases for J; bases not matched to a gene: 2. The germline gives CDR1 MDHEN, CDR2 SYDVKM. This CDR3 region has 15 residues. In nucleotides, the CDR3 is TGTGCCAGCAGTTTATCGGGGGGGCCCACCGGGGAGCTGTTTTTT. Residues: CASSLSGGPTGELFF.

This clone was seen a handful of times. The chain couples TRBV6-5 to TRBJ1-1; no clear D. Germline values: CDR1 MNHEY, CDR2 SVGAGI. The length of the CDR3 is 15 residues. With 8 bases removed from V and 13 bases from J, the gap between germline ends came to 29 bases. Here the CDR3 reads CASLKSTIRSGGRFF. The DNA for the CDR3 is TGTGCCAGCCTCAAGAGTACCATTAGGAGTGGTGGTCGTTTCTTT.

J is TRBJ2-3 and V is TRBV19; 7 nucleotides align to TRBD2. Germline V gives CDR1 LNHDA, CDR2 SQIVND (reference sequence). The CDR3 consists of 15 residues. V lost 1 base and J lost 3; bases outside the gene matches: 4. For the CDR3, the DNA is TGTGCCAGTAGTATAGTCACGGGGGGAACAGATACGCAGTATTTT. It yields the protein CASSIVTGGTDTQYF.

This clone showed up just once. The chain recombines TRBV5-5 with TRBJ1-5; TRBD1 might be the D (5 bases). V was shortened by 3 bases and J by 3 bases, with 13 bases between the two germline ends. Germline loops: CDR1 SGHKS, CDR2 YYEKEE (reference sequence). The CDR3 is 15 residues long. CDR3 sequence: CASSSAGVNNQPQHF. The DNA for the CDR3 is TGTGCCAGCAGCTCCGCGGGGGTTAACAATCAGCCCCAGCATTTT.

This rearrangement joins TRBV4-3 to TRBJ1-6; D is uncertain. V lost 0 bases and J 7 bases, leaving 19 bases between the germline ends. The CDR3 has 18 residues. The germline V gene encodes CDR1 LGHNA and CDR2 YSLEER. In DNA form, the CDR3 reads TGCGCCAGCAGCCAAGATCGGTCGGTCACAAGAGGGAATTCACCCCTCCACTTT. This sequence encodes CASSQDRSVTRGNSPLHF.

This CDR3 is CAISDTGQTGETQYF. The DNA for the CDR3 is TGTGCCATCAGTGATACGGGACAGACCGGAGAGACCCAGTACTTC. V usage is TRBV10-3 and J usage is TRBJ2-5, with 7 bases identical to TRBD1. J was trimmed by 4 bases and V by 3 bases; bases with no gene match: 8. Per the germline V gene, CDR1 is ENHRY and CDR2 is SYGVKD. The CDR3 sequence is 15 residues long.

The chain recombines TRBV24-1 with TRBJ2-3; D gene uncertain. Germline values: CDR1 KGHDR, CDR2 SFDVKD. The CDR3 has 15 amino acids. Trimming stripped 4 bases from V and 2 bases from J, with 12 bases between. CDR3 coding DNA: TGTGCCACCAGTGAAAACAGTGGCCACACAGATACGCAGTATTTT. This codes for CATSENSGHTDTQYF.

The chain employs TRBV6-6 and TRBJ1-5; 7 positions agree with TRBD1. Losses at the gene ends were 0 bases for V and 8 bases for J; bases not matched to a gene: 10. In germline, CDR1 is MNHNY, CDR2 SVGAGI (reference sequence). The CDR3 extends over 16 amino acids. In nucleotides, the CDR3 is TGTGCCAGCAGTTACTCGGCGGGACAGAGTCAGAAGCCCCAGCATTTT. Amino acid sequence: CASSYSAGQSQKPQHF.

For the CDR3, the DNA is TGTGCCAGCAGCTTACTATCTGGCTCCTACAATGAGCAGTTCTTC. This translates into CASSLLSGSYNEQFF. The chain carries TRBV7-3 and TRBJ2-1; no reliable D call. Germline lookup yields CDR1 SGHTA and CDR2 FQGTGA. V was cut by 2 bases and J by 0 bases, with 8 bases left in between. The CDR3 has 15 amino acids.

This chain joins TRBV28 and TRBJ1-2; D might be TRBD1 (5 bases). V was clipped by 5 bases and J by 4 bases, with 8 bases between them. This CDR3 has 12 amino acids. From germline, CDR1 is MDHEN and CDR2 SYDVKM. CDR3 nucleotide sequence: TGTGCCAGCAGTATAACAGGCTATGGCTACACCTTC. Its protein is CASSITGYGYTF.